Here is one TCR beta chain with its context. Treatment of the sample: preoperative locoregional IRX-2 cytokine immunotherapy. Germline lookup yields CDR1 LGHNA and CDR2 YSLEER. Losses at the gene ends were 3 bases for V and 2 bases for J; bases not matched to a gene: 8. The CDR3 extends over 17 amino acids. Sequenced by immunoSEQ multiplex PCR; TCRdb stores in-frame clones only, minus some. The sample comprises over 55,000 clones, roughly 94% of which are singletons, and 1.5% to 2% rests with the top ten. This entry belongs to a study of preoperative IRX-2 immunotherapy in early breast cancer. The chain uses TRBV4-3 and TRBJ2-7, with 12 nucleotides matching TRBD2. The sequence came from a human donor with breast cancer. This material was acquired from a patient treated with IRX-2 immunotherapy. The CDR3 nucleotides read TGCGCCAGCAGCCAGGCCCTAGCGGGGGGGCGTACCTACGAGCAGTACTTC. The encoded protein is CASSQALAGGRTYEQYF.